The present entry profiles one T cell receptor beta chain with its context. CDR1 MDHEN and CDR2 SYDVKM come from the germline V gene. This CDR3 region has 15 residues. Between the trimmed V and J ends, which lost 3 bases and 0 bases, there was a span of 9 bases. This entry belongs to a study of blood T cell repertoires in COVID-19. Study in general: The study drew acute and convalescent COVID-19 samples from the United States, Italy and Spain. The analysed material was cDNA or gDNA that came from T cells, B-cell-depleted T cells, or PBMCs.

The authors' processing: Amplification of reference gene primers provided the estimated nucleated cell counts. Measured with immunoSEQ multiplex PCR; TCRdb has only the in-frame clones, and not every one. V and J calls and clone size follow that table, whereas D and trimming were derived from the DNA. The sample lists 90,000 or so clones; approximately 91% were seen once. The receptor was isolated from a woman in her sixties or seventies with acute or convalescent COVID-19. The chain is built from TRBV28 and TRBJ1-3; a possible D gene is TRBD1 (5 bases). Sequenced sample: peripheral blood. For the CDR3, the DNA is TGTGCCAGCAGTTTTCGGGGGGGCTCTGGAAACACCATATATTTT. This sequence encodes CASSFRGGSGNTIYF. The whole variable domain, remainder taken from reference TRBV28 and TRBJ1-3, is DVKVTQSSRYLVKRTGEKVFLECVQDMDHENMFWYRQDPGLGLRLIYFSYDVKMKEKGDIPEGYSVSREKKERFSLILESASTNQTSMYLCASSFRGGSGNTIYFGEGSWLTVV.